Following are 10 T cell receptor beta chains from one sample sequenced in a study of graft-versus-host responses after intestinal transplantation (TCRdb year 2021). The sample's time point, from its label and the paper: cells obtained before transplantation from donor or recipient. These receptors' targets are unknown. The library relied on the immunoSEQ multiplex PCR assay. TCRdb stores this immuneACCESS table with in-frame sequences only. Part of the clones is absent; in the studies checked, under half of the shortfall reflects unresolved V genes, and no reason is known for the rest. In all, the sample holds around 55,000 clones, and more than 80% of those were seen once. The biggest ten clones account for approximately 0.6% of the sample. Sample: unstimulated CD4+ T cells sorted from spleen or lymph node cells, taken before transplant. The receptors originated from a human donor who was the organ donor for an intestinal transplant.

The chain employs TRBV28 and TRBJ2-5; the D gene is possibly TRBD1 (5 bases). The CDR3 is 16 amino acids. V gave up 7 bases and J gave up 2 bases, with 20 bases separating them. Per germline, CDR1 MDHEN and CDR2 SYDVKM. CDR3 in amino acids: CASNERWGRGQETQYF. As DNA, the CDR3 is TGTGCCAGCAACGAGAGGTGGGGAAGGGGACAAGAGACCCAGTACTTC.

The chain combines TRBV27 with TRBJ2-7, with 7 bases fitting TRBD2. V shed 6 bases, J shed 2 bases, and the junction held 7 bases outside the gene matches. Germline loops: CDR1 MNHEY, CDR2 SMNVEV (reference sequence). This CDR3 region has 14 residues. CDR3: CASRWDYSTYEQYF. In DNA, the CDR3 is TGTGCCAGCAGGTGGGACTACTCCACCTACGAGCAGTACTTC.

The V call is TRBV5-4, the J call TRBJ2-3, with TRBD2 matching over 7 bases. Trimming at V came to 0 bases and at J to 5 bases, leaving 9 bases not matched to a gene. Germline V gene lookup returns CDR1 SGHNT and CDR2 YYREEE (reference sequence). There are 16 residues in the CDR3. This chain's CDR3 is CASSLAGGSLEDTQYF. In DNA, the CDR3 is TGTGCCAGCAGCTTGGCCGGGGGGAGTTTGGAAGATACGCAGTATTTT.

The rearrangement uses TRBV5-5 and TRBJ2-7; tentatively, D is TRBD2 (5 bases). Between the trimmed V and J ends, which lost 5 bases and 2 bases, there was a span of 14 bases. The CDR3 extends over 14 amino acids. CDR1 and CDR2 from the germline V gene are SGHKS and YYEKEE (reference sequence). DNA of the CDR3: TGTGCCAGCAGATGGACTCCGCCCACCTACGAGCAGTACTTC. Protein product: CASRWTPPTYEQYF.

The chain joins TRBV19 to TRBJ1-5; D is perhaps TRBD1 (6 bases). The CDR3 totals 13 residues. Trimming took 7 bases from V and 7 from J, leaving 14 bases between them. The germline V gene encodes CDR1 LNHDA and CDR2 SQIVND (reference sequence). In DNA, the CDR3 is TGTGCCAGTACCGGGACAACAGGCCAGCCCCAGCATTTT. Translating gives CASTGTTGQPQHF.

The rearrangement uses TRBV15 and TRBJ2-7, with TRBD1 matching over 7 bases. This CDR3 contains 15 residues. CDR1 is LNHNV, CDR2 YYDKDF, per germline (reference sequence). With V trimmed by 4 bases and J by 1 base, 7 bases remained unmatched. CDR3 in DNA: TGTGCCACCAGCAAGAGACAGGGTTTGTCCTACGAGCAGTACTTC. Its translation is CATSKRQGLSYEQYF.

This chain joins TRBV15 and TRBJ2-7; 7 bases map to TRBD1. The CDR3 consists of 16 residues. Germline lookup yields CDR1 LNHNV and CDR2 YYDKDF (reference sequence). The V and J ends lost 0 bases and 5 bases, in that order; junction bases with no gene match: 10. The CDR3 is CATSRDRPGGKNEQYF. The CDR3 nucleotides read TGTGCCACCAGCAGAGACCGTCCAGGGGGAAAGAACGAGCAGTACTTC.

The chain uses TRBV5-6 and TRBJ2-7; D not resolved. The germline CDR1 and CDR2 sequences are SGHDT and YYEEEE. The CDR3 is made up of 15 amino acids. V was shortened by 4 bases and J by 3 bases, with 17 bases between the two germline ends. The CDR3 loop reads CASSAKIADRYEQYF. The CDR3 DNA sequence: TGTGCCAGCAGCGCAAAGATAGCAGACCGCTACGAGCAGTACTTC. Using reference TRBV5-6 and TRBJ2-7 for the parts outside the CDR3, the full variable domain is DAGVTQSPTHLIKTRGQQVTLRCSPKSGHDTVSWYQQALGQGPQFIFQYYEEEERQRGNFPDRFSGHQFPNYSSELNVNALLLGDSALYLCASSAKIADRYEQYFGPGTRLTVT.

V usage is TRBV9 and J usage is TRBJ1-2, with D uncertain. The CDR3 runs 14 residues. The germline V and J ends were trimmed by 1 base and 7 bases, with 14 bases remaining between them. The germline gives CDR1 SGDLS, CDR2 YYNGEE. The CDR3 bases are TGTGCCAGCAGCGTAACGGGATCCCAAGGTGGCTACACCTTC. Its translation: CASSVTGSQGGYTF. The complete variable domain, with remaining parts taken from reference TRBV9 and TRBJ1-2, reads DSGVTQTPKHLITATGQRVTLRCSPRSGDLSVYWYQQSLDQGLQFLIQYYNGEERAKGNILERFSAQQFPDLHSELNLSSLELGDSALYFCASSVTGSQGGYTFGSGTRLTVV.

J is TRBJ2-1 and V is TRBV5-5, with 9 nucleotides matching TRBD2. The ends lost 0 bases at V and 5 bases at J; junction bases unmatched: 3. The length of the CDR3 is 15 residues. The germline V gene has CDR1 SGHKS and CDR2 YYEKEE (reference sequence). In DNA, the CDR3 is TGTGCCAGCAGCTTGGGACTAGCGGAACACAATGAGCAGTTCTTC. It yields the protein CASSLGLAEHNEQFF.